The next 22 T cell receptor beta chains were all read from a single sample in a study of CXCR3-negative and CXCR3-positive naive CD8 T cells. Each TRB cDNA library was prepared by 5' RACE (with UMI labels). TCRdb re-called the 5' RACE reads; one entry per CDR3 protein, DNA not given. In total, the table holds 7,900 or so distinct CDR3 sequences. The sample was naive CXCR3- CD8+ T cells from blood. The subset denotes: CD45RO-CCR7+CD27+CD95- naive CD8+ T cells lacking CXCR3 (TNR3-). The origin of the receptors is a human donor in good health. Some clones in this sample may be carry-over from other donors' samples.

The chain links TRBV7-8 to TRBJ2-6; the D call of TRBD2 rests on TCRdb alone, since no DNA is present to check it. Germline lookup yields CDR1 SGHVS and CDR2 FQNEAQ. The CDR3 sequence is 19 residues long. The CDR3 here is CASSLDTGTSGSGANVLTF. Full variable domain (remainder filled in from reference TRBV7-8 and TRBJ2-6): GAGVSQSPRYKVAKRGQDVALRCDPISGHVSLFWYQQALGQGPEFLTYFQNEAQLDKSGLPSDRFFAERPEGSVSTLKIQRTQQEDSAVYLCASSLDTGTSGSGANVLTFGAGSRLTVL.

The chain carries TRBV27 and TRBJ2-2; checking the TCRdb D call of TRBD2 is not possible without DNA. Germline V gives CDR1 MNHEY, CDR2 SMNVEV (reference sequence). The CDR3 consists of 14 residues. CDR3 sequence reads: CASSVGLAGEELFF.

This chain's CDR3 is CASSLGTSVYEQYF. The chain uses TRBV5-1 and TRBJ2-7; there is no DNA to check the TCRdb D call of TRBD2. This CDR3 comprises 14 residues. Germline-derived CDR1 and CDR2 are SGHRS and YFSETQ.

Judged by frequency, this clonotype is medium-sized (0.01 to 0.1%). The chain employs TRBV29-1 and TRBJ1-2; TCRdb indicates TRBD1, and absent DNA this call remains unverified. The length of the CDR3 is 17 residues. Germline loops: CDR1 SQVTM, CDR2 ANQGSEA. CDR3: CSVEGFLGQDFDYGYTF.

Considering frequency, this clonotype is medium-sized (0.01 to 0.1%). This chain connects TRBV21-1 to TRBJ2-7. TRBV21-1 is annotated as a pseudogene. The CDR3 length is 17 residues. CDR3 sequence: CASSQVGTGGRPTKQYF.

The chain employs TRBV13 and TRBJ2-1. CDR1 is PRHDT, CDR2 FYEKMQ, per germline (reference sequence). CDR3 length equals 14 residues. The CDR3 reads CASSFWGSYNEQFF.

The CDR3 here is CSARKGNTEAFF. This chain uses TRBV20-1 with TRBJ1-1. This CDR3 comprises 12 residues. In germline, CDR1 is DFQATT, CDR2 SNEGSKA (reference sequence).

The rearrangement links TRBV12-3 or TRBV12-4 to TRBJ1-1. This CDR3 has 14 amino acids. This CDR3 is CASSLGGMNTEAFF.

The rearrangement links TRBV2 to TRBJ2-4; TCRdb indicates TRBD1, and absent DNA this call remains unverified. CDR1 SNHLY and CDR2 FYNNEI come from the germline V gene. The CDR3 runs to 17 residues. CDR3 loop: CASSEPPGREAKNIQYF. Full variable domain (rest looked up from reference TRBV2 and TRBJ2-4): EPEVTQTPSHQVTQMGQEVILRCVPISNHLYFYWYRQILGQKVEFLVSFYNNEISEKSEIFDDQFSVERPDGSNFTLKIRSTKLEDSAMYFCASSEPPGREAKNIQYFGAGTRLSVL.

Considering frequency, this clonotype is medium-sized (0.01 to 0.1%). J is TRBJ1-1 and V is TRBV29-1; the TRBD1 assignment by TCRdb is unverifiable without DNA. Germline-derived CDR1 and CDR2 are SQVTM and ANQGSEA. The CDR3 spans 13 residues. CDR3 region: CSVSGGGPPEAFF.

CDR3: CSVEDSGTVYNEQFF. This chain uses TRBV29-1 with TRBJ2-1; the TCRdb D gene call, TRBD2, has no DNA to confirm it. The CDR3 is 15 amino acids. The germline V gene encodes CDR1 SQVTM and CDR2 ANQGSEA.

By frequency, this clonotype registers medium-sized (0.01 to 0.1%). The J gene is TRBJ2-3, the V gene TRBV6-2 or TRBV6-3; TCRdb reports TRBD2, a call that lacks DNA to check it against. The germline gives CDR1 MNHEY, CDR2 SVGEGT. CDR3 length: 17 residues. The CDR3 spells CASSYSKIVGGPDTQYF.

The chain is built from TRBV29-1 and TRBJ2-1; TCRdb names TRBD2, which stays unverified in the absence of DNA. CDR3 length equals 14 residues. Germline assignment: CDR1 SQVTM and CDR2 ANQGSEA. CDR3 in amino acids: CSVEPPGEGDEQFF.

The V gene is TRBV12-3 or TRBV12-4, the J gene TRBJ2-3. CDR3 length: 15 amino acids. CDR3 loop: CASSLDSDYTDTQYF.

The V and J genes are TRBV7-2 and TRBJ1-1. The CDR3 has 15 residues. Germline V gene lookup returns CDR1 SGHTA and CDR2 FQGNSA. The CDR3 protein is CASSPRRPMNTEAFF. The full variable domain, completed using reference TRBV7-2 and TRBJ1-1, is GAGVSQSPSNKVTEKGKDVELRCDPISGHTALYWYRQSLGQGLEFLIYFQGNSAPDKSGLPSDRFSAERTGGSVSTLTIQRTQQEDSAVYLCASSPRRPMNTEAFFGQGTRLTVV.

J is TRBJ2-1 and V is TRBV6-2 or TRBV6-3; TCRdb selects TRBD1, and the lack of DNA leaves this call unchecked. Germline CDR1 is MNHEY and CDR2 is SVGEGT. This CDR3 comprises 17 residues. The CDR3 sequence: CASKFYKGTGRGNEQFF.

The chain is built from TRBV12-3 or TRBV12-4 and TRBJ2-5; the TCRdb D gene call, TRBD1, has no DNA to confirm it. This CDR3 has 14 residues. CDR3 residues: CASSLPGGRETQYF.

Measured by frequency, this clonotype is medium-sized. The V call is TRBV7-9, the J call TRBJ1-4; lacking DNA, the TRBD1 call made by TCRdb goes unchecked. Germline CDR1 is SEHNR and CDR2 is FQNEAQ (reference sequence). The CDR3 has 16 amino acids. CDR3 residues: CASSSTGTEGGEKLFF.

The chain combines TRBV7-8 with TRBJ2-1. The CDR3 sequence is 16 residues long. Germline V gene data show CDR1 as SGHVS and CDR2 as FQNEAQ. This chain's CDR3 is CASSYDPESSYNEQFF.

The rearrangement joins TRBV19 to TRBJ2-1; TCRdb names TRBD2, which stays unverified in the absence of DNA. CDR3 size: 17 residues. Germline V gives CDR1 LNHDA, CDR2 SQIVND (reference sequence). The CDR3 protein is CASSIGNLAGSLNEQFF.

The V and J genes are TRBV6-6 and TRBJ1-2; TCRdb's D gene call, TRBD1, goes unchecked for lack of DNA. Germline V gene sequence: CDR1 MNHNY, CDR2 SVGAGI (reference sequence). This CDR3 region has 15 residues. Here the CDR3 reads CASSYPTGDPYGYTF.

Measured by frequency, this clonotype is medium-sized. The rearrangement links TRBV4-3 to TRBJ1-2; TCRdb outputs TRBD1, but without DNA this stays unchecked. CDR3 size: 16 residues. CDR1 is LGHNA, CDR2 YSLEER, per germline. CDR3 region: CASSQPTGGGRYGYTF.